This T cell receptor (beta chain) was found in a study of OX40 agonist ivuxolimab in advanced cancers. Sequenced by immunoSEQ multiplex PCR; TCRdb stores in-frame clones only, minus some. The table lists about 99,000 clones, around nine tenths of them singletons. Germline CDR1 SGHTA, CDR2 FQGTGA. The CDR3 extends over 15 amino acids. Trimming took off 5 bases at V and 3 bases at J, with 16 bases between the two ends. This chain joins TRBV7-3 and TRBJ1-2; TRBD1 is a possible D gene (5 bases). The receptor was isolated from an adult with an advanced solid tumor such as melanoma, head and neck, liver or kidney cancer. Sequencing was performed on CD4+ or CD8+ T cells sorted from blood, taken in a trial of the OX40 agonist ivuxolimab. The CDR3: CASSKSVGGHYGYTF. In DNA, the CDR3 is TGTGCCAGCAGCAAATCCGTCGGGGGACACTATGGCTACACCTTC. The variable domain in full, completed from reference TRBV7-3 and TRBJ1-2, reads GAGVSQTPSNKVTEKGKYVELRCDPISGHTALYWYRQSLGQGPEFLIYFQGTGAADDSGLPNDRFFAVRPEGSVSTLKIQRTERGDSAVYLCASSKSVGGHYGYTFGSGTRLTVV.